The present entry profiles one TCR beta chain with its context. The sample is drawn from a study of blood T cell repertoires in COVID-19. Produced via immunoSEQ multiplex PCR; TCRdb's table is partial and in-frame only. Counted here are 65,000 to 80,000 clones, 70% to 90% occurring once; the ten biggest clones make up roughly 3%. Sequenced input: peripheral blood. The TCR was taken from a man between 65 and 80 years old with active or convalescent COVID-19.

CDR3 nucleotide sequence: TGCAGTGCTAGTGTTCCAGGGGTTAACACTGAAGCTTTCTTT. This translates into CSASVPGVNTEAFF. The V and J genes are TRBV20-1 and TRBJ1-1, with TRBD1 as a possible D gene (6 bases). Germline assignment: CDR1 DFQATT and CDR2 SNEGSKA (reference sequence). Trimming removed 3 bases at V and 2 bases at J, with 13 bases between. CDR3 size: 14 residues.